The 15 T cell receptor beta chains below were found in one sample sequenced in a study of OX40 agonist ivuxolimab in advanced cancers. Sequencing used immunoSEQ multiplex PCR; TCRdb keeps in-frame clones, though not all of them. The table includes 44,000 or so clones, just over 85% detected once. The specimen was CD4+ or CD8+ T cells sorted from blood, collected in a trial of the OX40 agonist ivuxolimab. Every receptor here comes from an adult with an advanced solid tumor such as melanoma, head and neck, liver or kidney cancer.

The chain's CDR3 is CASSAGTSGGAGTDTQYF. The CDR3 DNA sequence: TGTGCCAGCAGTGCCGGGACTAGCGGGGGGGCGGGCACAGATACGCAGTATTTT. The chain employs TRBV28 and TRBJ2-3; 16 bases map to TRBD2. The length of the CDR3 is 18 residues. The V and J ends lost 5 bases and 1 base, in that order; junction bases with no gene match: 6. Germline V gives CDR1 MDHEN, CDR2 SYDVKM.

This clone was seen more than once but under ten times. CDR3 bases: TGTGCCAGCAGTCCCTCCAACGGGGTCTCACCCCTCCACTTT. This gives the protein CASSPSNGVSPLHF. The rearrangement uses TRBV6-5 and TRBJ1-6, with unresolved D. V lost 5 bases to trimming and J lost 10 bases, with 15 bases between them. CDR1 is MNHEY, CDR2 SVGAGI, per germline. The CDR3 loop spans 14 amino acids.

The rearrangement uses TRBV19 and TRBJ2-1; 8 bases map to TRBD2. Unmatched junction bases numbered 3, after V lost 3 bases and J lost 5 bases. The CDR3 spans 14 residues. Germline CDR1 LNHDA, CDR2 SQIVND (reference sequence). CDR3: CASSMQRGHNEQFF. The CDR3 coding sequence is TGTGCCAGTAGTATGCAGCGGGGGCACAATGAGCAGTTCTTC.

V usage is TRBV19 and J usage is TRBJ1-1; D gene unclear. There are 14 residues in the CDR3. Looked up from germline, CDR1 is LNHDA and CDR2 is SQIVND (reference sequence). Trimming took off 4 bases at V and 1 base at J, with 10 bases between the two ends. CDR3 amino acids: CASSTAYRNTEAFF. CDR3 coding DNA: TGTGCCAGTAGTACCGCCTACCGGAACACTGAAGCTTTCTTT. The entire variable domain, with the rest obtained from reference TRBV19 and TRBJ1-1, is as follows: DGGITQSPKYLFRKEGQNVTLSCEQNLNHDAMYWYRQDPGQGLRLIYYSQIVNDFQKGDIAEGYSVSREKKESFPLTVTSAQKNPTAFYLCASSTAYRNTEAFFGQGTRLTVV.

This clone qualifies as medium-sized. The chain is built from TRBV9 and TRBJ1-3, with no clear D. Deletions cut 7 bases from V and 1 base from J, with 9 bases between. Germline values: CDR1 SGDLS, CDR2 YYNGEE. This CDR3 has 13 amino acids. CDR3 region: CASQHESGNTIYF. The CDR3 bases are TGTGCCAGCCAACACGAATCTGGAAACACCATATATTTT.

The genes are TRBV11-2 and TRBJ2-3, with D uncertain. CDR3 length: 16 amino acids. Per the germline V gene, CDR1 is SGHAT and CDR2 is FQNNGV. Deletions cut 1 base from V and 4 bases from J, with 15 bases between. This chain's CDR3 is CASSLVASLPPDTQYF. CDR3 coding DNA: TGTGCCAGCAGCTTAGTGGCTAGTTTGCCCCCAGATACGCAGTATTTT.

The CDR3 DNA reads TGTGCCAGCACCATACAGGGTCCGCGCGAAAAACTGTTTTTT. This sequence encodes CASTIQGPREKLFF. The chain has TRBV28 and TRBJ1-4, with D perhaps matching TRBD1 (6 bases). Germline V CDR1 and CDR2: MDHEN, SYDVKM. This CDR3 is 14 amino acids long. Trimming left V 7 bases short and J 8 bases short, with 17 bases between. Filled out from reference TRBV28 and TRBJ1-4, the complete variable domain reads DVKVTQSSRYLVKRTGEKVFLECVQDMDHENMFWYRQDPGLGLRLIYFSYDVKMKEKGDIPEGYSVSREKKERFSLILESASTNQTSMYLCASTIQGPREKLFFGSGTQLSVL.

The chain is built from TRBV28 and TRBJ2-6; D could derive from TRBD1 or TRBD2 (5 bases each). CDR1 and CDR2 (germline): MDHEN, SYDVKM. CDR3 length: 14 amino acids. V was cut by 6 bases and J by 4 bases, with 10 bases left in between. DNA for the CDR3: TGTGCCAGCAGGAGGGGCGGCGGGGCCAACGTCCTGACTTTC. It translates to CASRRGGGANVLTF.

The J gene is TRBJ1-6, the V gene TRBV29-1; the match to TRBD1 covers 8 bases. Losses at the gene ends were 4 bases for V and 9 bases for J; bases not matched to a gene: 5. The length of the CDR3 is 13 residues. Germline V gives CDR1 SQVTM, CDR2 ANQGSEA. The CDR3 protein is CSVVGQEGSPLHF. The CDR3 DNA sequence: TGCAGCGTTGTGGGACAGGAGGGTTCACCCCTCCACTTT.

This chain uses TRBV28 with TRBJ1-4; 7 bases are a match to TRBD1. Trimming cost V 5 bases and J 2 bases; bases outside gene matches: 11. CDR3 size: 17 residues. Germline-derived CDR1 and CDR2 are MDHEN and SYDVKM. The CDR3 region has the DNA TGTGCCAGCAGTCAGACAGGGACTGGTGACACTAATGAAAAACTGTTTTTT. It encodes CASSQTGTGDTNEKLFF.

The CDR3 region has the DNA TGTGCCAGTAGTACCGGACAGGGGGCAGATGGGGCCAACGTCCTGACTTTC. It translates to CASSTGQGADGANVLTF. The rearrangement joins TRBV19 to TRBJ2-6; 11 positions agree with TRBD1. This CDR3 comprises 17 residues. J lost 3 bases, V lost 4 bases, and 5 bases had no gene match. The germline gives CDR1 LNHDA, CDR2 SQIVND (reference sequence).

CDR3 DNA: TGTGCCAGCAGCCAAACCCCCCCGACAGGGGGTATGAATACGCAGTATTTT. Amino acid sequence: CASSQTPPTGGMNTQYF. This sequence joins TRBV4-2 and TRBJ2-3; TRBD1 matches 9 bases. The V and J ends lost 2 bases and 7 bases, in that order; junction bases with no gene match: 13. Germline values: CDR1 LGHNA, CDR2 YNFKEQ. This CDR3 is built from 17 residues.

The genes are TRBV7-2 and TRBJ1-5; TRBD1 aligns across 7 bases. This CDR3 spans 16 amino acids. CDR1 and CDR2 (germline): SGHTA, FQGNSA. Losses at the gene ends were 5 bases for V and 0 bases for J; bases not matched to a gene: 7. The CDR3 protein is CASSPGTAYSNQPQHF. CDR3 DNA sequence: TGTGCCAGCAGCCCGGGGACAGCCTATAGCAATCAGCCCCAGCATTTT.

V is TRBV9 and J is TRBJ2-5; 11 nucleotides match TRBD1. Trimming cost V 4 bases and J 2 bases; bases outside gene matches: 4. Germline V gives CDR1 SGDLS, CDR2 YYNGEE. The CDR3 has 15 residues. CDR3 DNA sequence: TGTGCCAGCAGCCCCCGGGACAGGGGGCAAGAGACCCAGTACTTC. The encoded protein is CASSPRDRGQETQYF.

V is TRBV7-2 and J is TRBJ1-2; D gene uncertain. This CDR3 region has 12 residues. Germline loops: CDR1 SGHTA, CDR2 FQGNSA. Trimming cost V 4 bases and J 7 bases, with 10 bases left between them. For the CDR3, the DNA is TGTGCCAGCAGCTCACCGTCGGGTGGCTACACCTTC. This translates into CASSSPSGGYTF.